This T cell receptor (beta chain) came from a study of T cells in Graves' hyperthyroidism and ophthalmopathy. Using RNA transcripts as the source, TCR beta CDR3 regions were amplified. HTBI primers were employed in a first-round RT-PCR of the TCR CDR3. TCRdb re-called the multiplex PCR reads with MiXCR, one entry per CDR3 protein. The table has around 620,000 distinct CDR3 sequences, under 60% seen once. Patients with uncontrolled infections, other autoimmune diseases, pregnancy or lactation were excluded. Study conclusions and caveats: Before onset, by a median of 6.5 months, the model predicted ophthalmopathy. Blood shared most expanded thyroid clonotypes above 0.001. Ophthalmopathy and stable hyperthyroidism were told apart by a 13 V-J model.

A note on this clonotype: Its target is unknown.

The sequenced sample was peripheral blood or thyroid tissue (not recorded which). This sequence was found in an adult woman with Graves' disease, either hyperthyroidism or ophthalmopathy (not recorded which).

The CDR3 DNA reads TGTGCCACCCGTGGGGGGGTGTATAAGGCAACTAATGAAAAACTGTTTTTT. Translating gives CATRGGVYKATNEKLFF. The chain employs TRBV10-3 and TRBJ1-4; D may be TRBD1 (5 bases). The CDR3 totals 17 residues. The ends were cut back, 10 bases at V and 0 bases at J, with 21 bases in the middle. Germline CDR1 and CDR2: ENHRY and SYGVKD.